This passage covers 15 T cell receptor beta chains from one sample sequenced in a study of shared clonotypes between healthy human individuals. The repertoire was sequenced with immunoSEQ multiplex PCR; TCRdb's copy has only in-frame clones and lacks some. This repertoire shows hundreds of thousands of clones, 95% to 97% found once; its top ten account for under 0.25%. CD45RO-negative CD8 cells positively selected for CCR7 made up the naive population, which excluded terminally differentiated effector memory CD45RA+ cells. Sequenced input: naive CD8+ T cells sorted from blood. The receptor source for this set is a man aged 25-40 years in good health.

Note on this clone: The sample has other DNA sequences that encode this CDR3 too. V usage is TRBV7-9 and J usage is TRBJ2-7; the D is unclear. Between the trimmed V and J ends, which lost 5 bases and 4 bases, there was a span of 12 bases. CDR3 length: 13 residues. Germline V gene data show CDR1 as SEHNR and CDR2 as FQNEAQ (reference sequence). CDR3 DNA sequence: TGTGCCAGCAGCCAGTCCTCATCTTACGAGCAGTACTTC. Protein product: CASSQSSSYEQYF.

Remarks on this clone: Other DNA sequences from this sample encode an identical CDR3 as well. This chain connects TRBV19 to TRBJ1-1; D gene uncertain. The V and J ends lost 5 bases and 5 bases respectively, with 9 bases between them. Germline V CDR1 and CDR2: LNHDA, SQIVND (reference sequence). CDR3 size: 12 residues. The CDR3 here is CASSAGGTEAFF. The CDR3 DNA reads TGTGCCAGTAGTGCGGGTGGAACTGAAGCTTTCTTT.

The genes are TRBV27 and TRBJ2-7, with 9 positions matching TRBD1. The CDR3 contains 16 residues. Germline CDR1 reads MNHEY; CDR2 reads SMNVEV (reference sequence). Unmatched junction bases numbered 8, after V lost 0 bases and J lost 5 bases. The CDR3 DNA follows: TGTGCCAGCAGTTTATCGAGGGGGACAGGGTTTCACGAGCAGTACTTC. It is translated as CASSLSRGTGFHEQYF.

This chain joins TRBV6-5 and TRBJ2-1; weak D call: TRBD1 (6 bases). V gave up 9 bases and J gave up 5 bases, with 14 bases separating them. CDR3 size: 13 residues. Per the germline V gene, CDR1 is MNHEY and CDR2 is SVGAGI. The CDR3 here is CASRTGRNNEQFF. In nucleotides, the CDR3 is TGTGCCAGTAGAACAGGGCGGAACAATGAGCAGTTCTTC.

A remark on this clone: This sample also contains other DNA sequences that code for the same CDR3. The genes are TRBV19 and TRBJ2-7; TRBD2 agrees at 9 bases. CDR1 and CDR2 (germline): LNHDA, SQIVND (reference sequence). V shed 3 bases and J 5 bases; nucleotides not matched to a gene: 11. This CDR3 region has 16 residues. CDR3 DNA sequence: TGTGCCAGTAGTATTCTGGCGGGAGGGGGGCGGAACGAGCAGTACTTC. Translating gives CASSILAGGGRNEQYF.

The sample holds a few counts of this clone. Within the sample, other DNA sequences also encode this same CDR3. The V and J genes are TRBV11-3 and TRBJ2-1; perhaps TRBD2 as D (6 bases). Per the germline V gene, CDR1 is SGHNT and CDR2 is YENEEA. Trimming took 0 bases from V and 0 from J, leaving 6 bases between them. The CDR3 has 15 residues. In DNA, the CDR3 is TGTGCCAGCAGCTTAGACGGGAGCTCCTACAATGAGCAGTTCTTC. Translated: CASSLDGSSYNEQFF.

The DNA of the CDR3 is TGTGCCAGCAGCGTAGGGCGGGAGAACTACGAGCAGTACTTC. Its protein product is CASSVGRENYEQYF. The chain employs TRBV9 and TRBJ2-7; 7 nucleotides match TRBD2. The CDR3 is 14 residues long. The ends lost 0 bases at V and 3 bases at J; junction bases unmatched: 3. Germline assignment: CDR1 SGDLS and CDR2 YYNGEE.

This chain joins TRBV18 and TRBJ2-1; D is undetermined. Per the germline V gene, CDR1 is KGHSH and CDR2 is LQKENI. The CDR3 runs 14 residues. Trimming left V 0 bases short and J 8 bases short, with 11 bases between. For the CDR3, the DNA is TGTGCCAGCTCACCACCTAGTTTAGGCGATGAGCAGTTCTTC. Its protein is CASSPPSLGDEQFF.

CDR3 sequence reads: CASSQENYGYTF. The CDR3 nucleotides read TGCGCCAGCAGCCAAGAAAACTATGGCTACACCTTC. The chain has TRBV4-3 and TRBJ1-2; unclear D gene. The CDR3 is 12 residues long. Deletions cut 0 bases from V and 2 bases from J, with 1 base between. The germline CDR1 and CDR2 sequences are LGHNA and YSLEER.

The rearrangement uses TRBV28 and TRBJ1-1; a possible D gene is TRBD1 (5 bases). Trimming cost V 2 bases and J 2 bases, with 21 bases left between them. This CDR3 has 18 residues. Germline V gene lookup returns CDR1 MDHEN and CDR2 SYDVKM. In nucleotides, the CDR3 is TGTGCCAGCAGTTTAGGACATCAATGGCGGGGGATAAACACTGAAGCTTTCTTT. Translated: CASSLGHQWRGINTEAFF.

This chain links TRBV28 with TRBJ2-3, with 15 nucleotides matching TRBD2. Losses at the gene ends were 5 bases for V and 0 bases for J; bases not matched to a gene: 12. CDR1 and CDR2 (germline): MDHEN, SYDVKM. The CDR3 consists of 20 residues. CDR3 residues: CASSLPSGTSGRRSTDTQYF. The CDR3 DNA is TGTGCCAGCAGTCTTCCATCCGGGACTAGCGGGAGGCGGAGCACAGATACGCAGTATTTT. Variable domain in full (rest from reference TRBV28 and TRBJ2-3): DVKVTQSSRYLVKRTGEKVFLECVQDMDHENMFWYRQDPGLGLRLIYFSYDVKMKEKGDIPEGYSVSREKKERFSLILESASTNQTSMYLCASSLPSGTSGRRSTDTQYFGPGTRLTVL.

The J gene is TRBJ2-5, the V gene TRBV15; 8 bases are shared with TRBD2. Trimming took 5 bases from V and 7 from J; bases not matched to a gene: 12. Per germline, CDR1 LNHNV and CDR2 YYDKDF (reference sequence). The CDR3 loop spans 15 amino acids. This chain's CDR3 is CATSGVAGTQRTQYF. The CDR3 DNA reads TGTGCCACCAGCGGCGTAGCGGGGACGCAACGGACCCAGTACTTC.

This chain joins TRBV28 and TRBJ1-5, with D uncertain. Germline CDR1 MDHEN, CDR2 SYDVKM. This CDR3 comprises 16 residues. This chain's CDR3 is CATSQTEIYSNQPQHF. The CDR3 DNA reads TGTGCAACCTCGCAGACGGAGATATATAGCAATCAGCCCCAGCATTTT.

The V and J genes are TRBV7-8 and TRBJ2-7, with 7 nucleotides matching TRBD2. Trimming at V came to 3 bases and at J to 2 bases, leaving 4 bases not matched to a gene. The CDR3 is made up of 14 amino acids. Germline values: CDR1 SGHVS, CDR2 FQNEAQ. In nucleotides, the CDR3 is TGTGCCAGCAGCTTGCGGGGGACTACCTACGAGCAGTACTTC. Residues: CASSLRGTTYEQYF.

V is TRBV15 and J is TRBJ1-2, with 7 nucleotides matching TRBD1. Germline CDR1 is LNHNV and CDR2 is YYDKDF (reference sequence). This CDR3 is built from 17 residues. The trim removed 1 base at V and 4 bases at J, leaving 12 bases unmatched. The CDR3 nucleotides read TGTGCCACCAGCAGAGGTTTAAGCGGAGGGGGCACCTATGGCTACACCTTC. It yields the protein CATSRGLSGGGTYGYTF.